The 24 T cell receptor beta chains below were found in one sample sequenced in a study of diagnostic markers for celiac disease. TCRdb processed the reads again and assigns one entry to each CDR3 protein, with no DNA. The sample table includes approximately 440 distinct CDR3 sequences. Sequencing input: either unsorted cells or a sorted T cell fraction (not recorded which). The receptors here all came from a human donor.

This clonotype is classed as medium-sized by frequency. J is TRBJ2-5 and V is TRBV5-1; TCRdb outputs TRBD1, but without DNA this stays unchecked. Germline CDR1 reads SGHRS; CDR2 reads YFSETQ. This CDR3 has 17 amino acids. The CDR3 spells CASSPATPGQGQETQYF. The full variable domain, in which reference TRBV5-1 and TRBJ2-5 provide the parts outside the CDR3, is KAGVTQTPRYLIKTRGQQVTLSCSPISGHRSVSWYQQTPGQGLQFLFEYFSETQRNKGNFPGRFSGRQFSNSRSEMNVSTLELGDSALYLCASSPATPGQGQETQYFGPGTRLLVL.

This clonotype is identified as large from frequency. The CDR3 loop is CAISESGNEQFF. This rearrangement joins TRBV10-3 to TRBJ2-1. The germline V gene has CDR1 ENHRY and CDR2 SYGVKD. The CDR3 runs to 12 residues.

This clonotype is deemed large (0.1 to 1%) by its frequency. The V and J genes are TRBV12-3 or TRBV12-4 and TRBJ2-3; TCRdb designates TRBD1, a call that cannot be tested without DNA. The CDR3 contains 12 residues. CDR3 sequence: CASSKGTDTQYF.

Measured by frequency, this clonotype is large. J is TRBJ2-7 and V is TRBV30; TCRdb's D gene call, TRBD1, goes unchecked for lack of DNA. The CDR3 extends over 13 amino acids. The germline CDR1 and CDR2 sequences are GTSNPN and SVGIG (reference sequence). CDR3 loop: CAWDRSPSYEQYF.

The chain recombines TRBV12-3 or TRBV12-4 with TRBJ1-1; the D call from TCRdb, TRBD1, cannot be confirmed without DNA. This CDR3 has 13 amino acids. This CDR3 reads CASSRTGNTEAFF.

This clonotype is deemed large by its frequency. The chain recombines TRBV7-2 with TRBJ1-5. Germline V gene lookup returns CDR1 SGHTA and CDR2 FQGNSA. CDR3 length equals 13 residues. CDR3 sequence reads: CASSLRSDQPQHF.

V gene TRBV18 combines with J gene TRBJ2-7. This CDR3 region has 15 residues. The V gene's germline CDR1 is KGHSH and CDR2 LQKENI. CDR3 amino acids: CASSHRDTSSYEQYF.

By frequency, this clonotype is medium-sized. This CDR3 reads CASSVYRGAEQYF. The genes are TRBV7-2 and TRBJ2-7; the D call from TCRdb, TRBD1, cannot be confirmed without DNA. The germline V gene has CDR1 SGHTA and CDR2 FQGNSA. The length of the CDR3 is 13 residues. Together with reference TRBV7-2 and TRBJ2-7, the CDR3 gives the full variable domain: GAGVSQSPSNKVTEKGKDVELRCDPISGHTALYWYRQSLGQGLEFLIYFQGNSAPDKSGLPSDRFSAERTGGSVSTLTIQRTQQEDSAVYLCASSVYRGAEQYFGPGTRLTVT.

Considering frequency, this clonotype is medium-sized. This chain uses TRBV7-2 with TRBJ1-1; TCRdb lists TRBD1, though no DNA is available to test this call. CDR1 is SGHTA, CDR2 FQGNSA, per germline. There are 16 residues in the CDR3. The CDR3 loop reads CASSLVPGTGYAVAFF.

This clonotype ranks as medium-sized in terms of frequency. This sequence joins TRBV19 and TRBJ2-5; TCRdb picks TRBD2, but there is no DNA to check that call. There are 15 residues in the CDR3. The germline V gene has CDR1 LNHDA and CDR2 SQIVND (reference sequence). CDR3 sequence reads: CASSPGTLLAETQYF.

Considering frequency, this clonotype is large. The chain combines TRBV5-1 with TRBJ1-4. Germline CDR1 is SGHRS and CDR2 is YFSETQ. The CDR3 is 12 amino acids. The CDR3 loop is CASSRDLEKLFF.

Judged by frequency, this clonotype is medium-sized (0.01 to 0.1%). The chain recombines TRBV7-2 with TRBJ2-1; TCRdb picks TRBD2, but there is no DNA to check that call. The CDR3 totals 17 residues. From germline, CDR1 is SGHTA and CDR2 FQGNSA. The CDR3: CASSGGTSGRAGNEQFF.

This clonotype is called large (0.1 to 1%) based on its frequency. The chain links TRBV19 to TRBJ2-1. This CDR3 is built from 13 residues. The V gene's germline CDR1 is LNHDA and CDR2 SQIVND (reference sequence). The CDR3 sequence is CATCPGSYNEQFF. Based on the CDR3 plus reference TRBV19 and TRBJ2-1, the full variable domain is DGGITQSPKYLFRKEGQNVTLSCEQNLNHDAMYWYRQDPGQGLRLIYYSQIVNDFQKGDIAEGYSVSREKKESFPLTVTSAQKNPTAFYLCATCPGSYNEQFFGPGTRLTVL.

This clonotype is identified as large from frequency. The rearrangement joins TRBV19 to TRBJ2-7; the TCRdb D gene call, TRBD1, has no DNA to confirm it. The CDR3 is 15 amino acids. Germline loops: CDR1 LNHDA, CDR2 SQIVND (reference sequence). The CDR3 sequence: CASSTDSQSSYEQYF. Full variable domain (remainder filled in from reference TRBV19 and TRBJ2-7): DGGITQSPKYLFRKEGQNVTLSCEQNLNHDAMYWYRQDPGQGLRLIYYSQIVNDFQKGDIAEGYSVSREKKESFPLTVTSAQKNPTAFYLCASSTDSQSSYEQYFGPGTRLTVT.

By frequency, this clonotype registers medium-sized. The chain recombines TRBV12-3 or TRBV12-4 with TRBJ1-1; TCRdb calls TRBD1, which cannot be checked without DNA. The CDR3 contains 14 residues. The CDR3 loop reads CASRPGQGHTEAFF.

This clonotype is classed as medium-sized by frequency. CDR3 sequence: CASSSTPGRAYEQYF. The chain joins TRBV28 to TRBJ2-7; TCRdb selects TRBD1, and the lack of DNA leaves this call unchecked. CDR1 is MDHEN, CDR2 SYDVKM, per germline. This CDR3 has 15 residues. Looking up the rest from reference TRBV28 and TRBJ2-7 gives the full variable domain: DVKVTQSSRYLVKRTGEKVFLECVQDMDHENMFWYRQDPGLGLRLIYFSYDVKMKEKGDIPEGYSVSREKKERFSLILESASTNQTSMYLCASSSTPGRAYEQYFGPGTRLTVT.

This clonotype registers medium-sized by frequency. This CDR3 reads CSVEDKGDYEQYF. The chain has TRBV29-1 and TRBJ2-7; TCRdb's D call of TRBD1 is untestable without DNA. The CDR3 contains 13 residues. Germline CDR1 reads SQVTM; CDR2 reads ANQGSEA.

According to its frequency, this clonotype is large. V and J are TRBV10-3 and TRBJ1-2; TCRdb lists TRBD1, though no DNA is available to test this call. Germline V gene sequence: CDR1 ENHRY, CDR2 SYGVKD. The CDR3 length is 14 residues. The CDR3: CAISESRQGHGYTF.

The chain's CDR3 is CSARPFSGGPEQYF. The rearrangement joins TRBV20-1 to TRBJ2-7; TCRdb gives TRBD1 as the D gene, but with no DNA this cannot be confirmed. From germline, CDR1 is DFQATT and CDR2 SNEGSKA (reference sequence). The CDR3 is 14 amino acids.

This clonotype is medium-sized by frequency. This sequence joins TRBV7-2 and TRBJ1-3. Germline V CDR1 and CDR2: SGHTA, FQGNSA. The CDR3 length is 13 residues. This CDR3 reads CASSSRAGNTIYF.

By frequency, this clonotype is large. The CDR3 here is CASSLNRETQYF. The chain joins TRBV28 to TRBJ2-5. This CDR3 is 12 amino acids long. Germline CDR1 reads MDHEN; CDR2 reads SYDVKM. The full variable domain, with the rest looked up from reference TRBV28 and TRBJ2-5, is DVKVTQSSRYLVKRTGEKVFLECVQDMDHENMFWYRQDPGLGLRLIYFSYDVKMKEKGDIPEGYSVSREKKERFSLILESASTNQTSMYLCASSLNRETQYFGPGTRLLVL.

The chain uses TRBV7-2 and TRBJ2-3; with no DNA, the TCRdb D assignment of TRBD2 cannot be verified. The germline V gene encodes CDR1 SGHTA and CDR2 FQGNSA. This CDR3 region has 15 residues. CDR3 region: CASTIRAGGTDTQYF.

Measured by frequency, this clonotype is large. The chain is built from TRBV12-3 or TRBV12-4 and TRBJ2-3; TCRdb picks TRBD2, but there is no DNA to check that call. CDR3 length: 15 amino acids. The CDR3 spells CASSRFSGKTDTQYF.

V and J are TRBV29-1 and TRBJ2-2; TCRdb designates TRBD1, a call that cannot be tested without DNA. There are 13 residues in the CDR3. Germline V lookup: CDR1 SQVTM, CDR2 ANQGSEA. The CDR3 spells CSVEGSRDGELFF.